The sequence of this TCR beta chain was determined in a study of T cells after yellow fever vaccination. Study-wide results and caveats: A minor fraction of clonotypes spanned both CD4 and CD8 compartments.

MiXCR was run by TCRdb on the 5' RACE reads, yielding one entry per CDR3 protein. The data contain some 22,000 distinct CDR3 sequences, 4% to 6% of them singletons. In this sample, this clonotype turned up many times. The sample was PBMCs, either bulk or a sorted T-cell subset (CD4+, CD8+, memory, or dextramer-sorted; not recorded which), taken roughly 45 days after the first yellow fever vaccination. The receptor's source is a young man who received the YFV17D yellow fever vaccine.

CDR3 sequence reads: CASSPGLAGKYEQYF. CDR3 DNA: TGTGCCAGTTCTCCGGGACTAGCGGGGAAGTACGAGCAGTACTTC. The chain combines TRBV19 with TRBJ2-7; 13 bases are a match to TRBD2. The germline V gene encodes CDR1 LNHDA and CDR2 SQIVND (reference sequence). This CDR3 has 15 amino acids. J lost 4 bases, V lost 8 bases, and 8 bases had no gene match.